This TCR beta chain stems from a study of blood T cell repertoires in COVID-19. For the study at large: Sources were T cells, B-cell-depleted T cells, or PBMCs; the material itself was cDNA or gDNA.

The junction had 5 bases not matched to a gene; V was cut back by 3 bases and J by 3 bases. CDR1 is SGHNT, CDR2 YYREEE, per germline (reference sequence). CDR3 size: 14 residues. Original data processing: Cell counts per sample came from amplifying reference gene primers. Here immunoSEQ multiplex PCR was the method, and the copy in TCRdb shows in-frame clones only, minus some. V, J and clone size were drawn from that table, and D and trimming were deduced from the DNA. The sample consists of some 330,000 clones, 70% to 90% of them appearing once. The TCR comes from a woman in her fifties or sixties with active or convalescent COVID-19. The V call is TRBV5-4, the J call TRBJ2-5, with 7 positions matching TRBD1. Sequenced input: peripheral blood. In DNA, the CDR3 is TGTGCCAGCAGCTCCCGACAGGGAAAAGAGACCCAGTACTTC. It yields the protein CASSSRQGKETQYF.